The 8 T cell receptor beta chains in this list originate from one sample, sequenced in a study of blood T cell repertoires in COVID-19. TCRdb keeps only in-frame clones here, not all; method: immunoSEQ multiplex PCR. In the table there are a few hundred thousand clones, roughly 90% of which are singletons. Sequencing was carried out using PBMCs or T cells enriched from blood (not recorded which). The receptors come from a woman under 40 who had recovered from COVID-19.

The J gene is TRBJ2-7, the V gene TRBV27, with D possibly TRBD1 on 6 matching bases. V was trimmed by 0 bases and J by 1 base, leaving 10 bases between them. Germline CDR1 and CDR2: MNHEY and SMNVEV (reference sequence). CDR3 length equals 15 residues. CDR3 amino acids: CASSLSGTLSYEQYF. CDR3 nucleotide sequence: TGTGCCAGCAGTTTATCAGGGACACTTTCCTACGAGCAGTACTTC.

This chain joins TRBV7-2 and TRBJ1-1; D gene ambiguous. V lost 1 base, J lost 11 bases, and 17 bases lay in between. The CDR3 contains 14 residues. Germline V gives CDR1 SGHTA, CDR2 FQGNSA. CDR3 sequence reads: CASSLGQSVPWAFF. The CDR3 DNA sequence: TGTGCCAGCAGCTTAGGGCAGTCAGTACCCTGGGCTTTCTTT. Full variable domain (missing parts from reference TRBV7-2 and TRBJ1-1): GAGVSQSPSNKVTEKGKDVELRCDPISGHTALYWYRQSLGQGLEFLIYFQGNSAPDKSGLPSDRFSAERTGGSVSTLTIQRTQQEDSAVYLCASSLGQSVPWAFFGQGTRLTVV.

This clone has just one count. The chain uses TRBV3-1 (or the pseudogene TRBV3-2) and TRBJ2-7, with 10 positions matching TRBD1. Germline V gene data show CDR1 as LGHDT and CDR2 as YNNKEL (reference sequence). The length of the CDR3 is 15 residues. Germline trimming cut 1 base from V and 6 bases from J; bases unmatched to any gene: 6. The CDR3 bases are TGTGCCAGCAGCCAAGCTAGGACAGGGGGGTCCGAGCAGTACTTC. Translated, it gives CASSQARTGGSEQYF.

This clone was seen just once. CDR3 nucleotides: TGCGCCAGCAGCCAACCGGGACGGACAGCCTATGGCTACACCTTC. Amino acids: CASSQPGRTAYGYTF. The J gene is TRBJ1-2, the V gene TRBV4-1, with TRBD1 as a possible D gene (6 bases). Per germline, CDR1 MGHRA and CDR2 YSYEKL. V lost 2 bases and J 4 bases, leaving 14 bases between the germline ends. This CDR3 contains 15 residues.

V gene TRBV2 combines with J gene TRBJ1-2, with 7 bases lining up with TRBD1. V was clipped by 8 bases and J by 7 bases; unmatched bases: 10. Germline V lookup: CDR1 SNHLY, CDR2 FYNNEI. The CDR3 sequence is 13 residues long. The CDR3 protein is CASLSSGGGGYTF. The CDR3 nucleotides read TGTGCCAGCCTGTCCTCAGGGGGAGGTGGCTACACCTTC.

This rearrangement joins TRBV7-9 to TRBJ2-3, with D hard to call. The CDR3 runs 15 residues. Trimming removed 5 bases from V and 1 base from J, with 13 bases in between. Germline V gene data show CDR1 as SEHNR and CDR2 as FQNEAQ (reference sequence). The CDR3 is CASSPATAGTDTQYF. Here the CDR3 DNA reads TGTGCCAGCAGCCCGGCGACGGCGGGCACAGATACGCAGTATTTT.

This chain joins TRBV7-2 and TRBJ2-2, with D possibly being TRBD1 (5 bases). The ends were cut back, 0 bases at V and 5 bases at J, with 7 bases in the middle. This CDR3 region has 14 residues. Germline-derived CDR1 and CDR2 are SGHTA and FQGNSA. The CDR3 DNA reads as TGTGCCAGCAGCTTAGCGACAGAGACCGGGGAGCTGTTTTTT. Its translation is CASSLATETGELFF.

This clone has a single count. The CDR3 is CASSLRRTTDTQYF. DNA for the CDR3: TGTGCCAGCAGCTTGAGGAGAACCACAGATACGCAGTATTTT. The chain carries TRBV7-2 and TRBJ2-3; D call uncertain. The CDR3 sequence is 14 residues long. V was pared by 3 bases and J by 2 bases, with 9 bases between. Looked up from germline, CDR1 is SGHTA and CDR2 is FQGNSA.